The clone carrying this TCR beta chain appeared a single time. The antigen remains unidentified. Separate from the approximately 720-subject first cohort, the roughly 120-subject validation cohort was the one that the donors belonged to. This sample was taken from a study of cytomegalovirus exposure and HLA in healthy donors. Study summary: The use of the same platform for the roughly 130 validation repertoires and the 550 to 700 first-cohort repertoires was reported by a later analysis.

Broader study findings: Most TCR sequences showed up rarely, but some public TCRs showed up in many donors.

Produced via immunoSEQ multiplex PCR; TCRdb's table is partial and in-frame only. The table lists about 140,000 clones, about 90% of them singletons, with 6.5% to 8.5% in the top ten. Germline V lookup: CDR1 PRHDT, CDR2 FYEKMQ (reference sequence). The CDR3 loop spans 13 amino acids. With 5 bases removed from V and 10 bases from J, the gap between germline ends came to 15 bases. Sequenced sample: PBMCs. This chain connects TRBV13 to TRBJ2-1; D is unresolved. This TCR was recovered from a woman aged 18-35 years in good health and CMV-seropositive. The CDR3 DNA follows: TGTGCCAGCAGCGAAGCCCCCGACATCGAGCAGTTCTTC. As protein: CASSEAPDIEQFF.